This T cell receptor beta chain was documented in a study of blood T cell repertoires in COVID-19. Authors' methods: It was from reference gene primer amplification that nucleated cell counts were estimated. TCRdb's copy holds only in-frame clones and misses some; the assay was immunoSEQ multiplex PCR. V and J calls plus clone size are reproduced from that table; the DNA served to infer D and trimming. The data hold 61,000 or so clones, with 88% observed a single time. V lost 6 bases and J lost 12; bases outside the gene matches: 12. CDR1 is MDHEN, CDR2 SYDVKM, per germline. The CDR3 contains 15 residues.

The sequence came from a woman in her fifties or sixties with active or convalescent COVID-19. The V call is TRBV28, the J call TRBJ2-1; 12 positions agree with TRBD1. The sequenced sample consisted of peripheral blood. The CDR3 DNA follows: TGTGCCAGCAGGGGTGCCGGGACAGGGGGCGCTGGGCAGTTCTTC. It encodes CASRGAGTGGAGQFF.